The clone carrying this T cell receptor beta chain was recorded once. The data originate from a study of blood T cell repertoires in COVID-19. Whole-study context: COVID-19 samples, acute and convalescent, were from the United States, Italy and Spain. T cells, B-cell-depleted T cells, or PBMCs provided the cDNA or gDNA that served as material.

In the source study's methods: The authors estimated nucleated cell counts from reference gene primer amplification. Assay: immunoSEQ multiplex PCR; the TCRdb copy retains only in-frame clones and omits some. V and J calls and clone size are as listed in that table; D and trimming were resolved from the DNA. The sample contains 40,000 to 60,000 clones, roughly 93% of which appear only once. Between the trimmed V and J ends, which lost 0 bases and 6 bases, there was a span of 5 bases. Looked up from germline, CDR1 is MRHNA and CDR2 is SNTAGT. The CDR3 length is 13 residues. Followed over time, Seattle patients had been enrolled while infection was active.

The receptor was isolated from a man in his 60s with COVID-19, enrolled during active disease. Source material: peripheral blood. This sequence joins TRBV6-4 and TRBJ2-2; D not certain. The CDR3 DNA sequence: TGTGCCAGCAGTGACTCCCGGGCCGGGGAGCTGTTTTTT. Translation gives CASSDSRAGELFF.